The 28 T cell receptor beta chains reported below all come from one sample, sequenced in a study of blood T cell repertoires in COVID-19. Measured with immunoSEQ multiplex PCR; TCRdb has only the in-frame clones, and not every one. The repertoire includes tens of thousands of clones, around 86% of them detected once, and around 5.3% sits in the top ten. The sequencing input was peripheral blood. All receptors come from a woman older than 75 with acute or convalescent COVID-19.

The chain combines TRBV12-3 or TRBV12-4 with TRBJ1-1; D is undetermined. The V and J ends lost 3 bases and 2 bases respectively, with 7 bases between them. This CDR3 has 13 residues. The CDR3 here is CASSFEGNTEAFF. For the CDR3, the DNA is TGTGCCAGCAGTTTCGAGGGAAACACTGAAGCTTTCTTT.

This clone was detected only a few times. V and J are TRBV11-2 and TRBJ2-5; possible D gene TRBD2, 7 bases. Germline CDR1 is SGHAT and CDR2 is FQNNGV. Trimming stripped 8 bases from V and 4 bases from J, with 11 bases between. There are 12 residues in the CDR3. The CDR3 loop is CASQGRGETQYF. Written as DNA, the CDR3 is TGTGCCAGCCAGGGGAGGGGAGAGACCCAGTACTTC.

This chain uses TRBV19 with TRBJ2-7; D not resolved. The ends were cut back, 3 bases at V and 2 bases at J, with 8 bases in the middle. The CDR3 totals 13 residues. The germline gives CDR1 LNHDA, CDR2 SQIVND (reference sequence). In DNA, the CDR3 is TGTGCCAGTAGTATTCAGGTGGCCTACGAGCAGTACTTC. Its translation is CASSIQVAYEQYF.

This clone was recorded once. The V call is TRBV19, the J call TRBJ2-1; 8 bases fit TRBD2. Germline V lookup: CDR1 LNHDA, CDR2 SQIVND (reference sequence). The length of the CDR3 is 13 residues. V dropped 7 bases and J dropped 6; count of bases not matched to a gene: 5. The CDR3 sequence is CASTSREGNEQFF. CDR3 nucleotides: TGTGCCAGTACCTCTCGGGAGGGCAATGAGCAGTTCTTC.

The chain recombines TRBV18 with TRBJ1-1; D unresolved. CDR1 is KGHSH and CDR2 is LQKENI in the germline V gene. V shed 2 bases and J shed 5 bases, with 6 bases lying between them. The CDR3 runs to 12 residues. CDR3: CASSPSGTEAFF. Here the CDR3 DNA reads TGTGCCAGCTCACCATCGGGGACTGAAGCTTTCTTT.

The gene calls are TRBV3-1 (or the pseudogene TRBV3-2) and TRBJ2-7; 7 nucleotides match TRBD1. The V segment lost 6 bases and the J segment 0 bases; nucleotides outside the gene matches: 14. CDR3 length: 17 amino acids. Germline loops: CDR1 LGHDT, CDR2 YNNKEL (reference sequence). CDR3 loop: CASRVPGTAISSYEQYF. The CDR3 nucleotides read TGTGCCAGCAGGGTCCCCGGGACAGCGATTAGCTCCTACGAGCAGTACTTC.

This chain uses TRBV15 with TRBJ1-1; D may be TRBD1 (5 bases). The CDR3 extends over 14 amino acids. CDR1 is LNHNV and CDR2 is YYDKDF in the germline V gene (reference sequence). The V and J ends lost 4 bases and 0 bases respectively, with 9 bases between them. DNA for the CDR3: TGTGCCACCAGCAACGCGGGGGTGAACACTGAAGCTTTCTTT. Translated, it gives CATSNAGVNTEAFF.

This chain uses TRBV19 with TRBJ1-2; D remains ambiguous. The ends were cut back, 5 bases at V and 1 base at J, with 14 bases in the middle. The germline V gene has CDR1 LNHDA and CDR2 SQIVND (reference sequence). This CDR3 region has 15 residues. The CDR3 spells CASSPLRQDNYGYTF. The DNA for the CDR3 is TGTGCCAGTAGTCCGCTCCGGCAGGATAACTATGGCTACACCTTC.

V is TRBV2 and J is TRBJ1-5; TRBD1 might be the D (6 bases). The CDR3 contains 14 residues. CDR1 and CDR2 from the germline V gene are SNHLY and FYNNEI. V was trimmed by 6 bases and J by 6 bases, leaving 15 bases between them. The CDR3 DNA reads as TGTGCCAGCAGCGGTACAGGGTTTGGTCAGCCCCAGCATTTT. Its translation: CASSGTGFGQPQHF.

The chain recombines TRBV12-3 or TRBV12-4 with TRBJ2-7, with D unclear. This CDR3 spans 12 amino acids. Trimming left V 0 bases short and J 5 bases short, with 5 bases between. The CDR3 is CASSLALNEQYF. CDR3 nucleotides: TGTGCCAGCAGTTTAGCGCTAAACGAGCAGTACTTC.

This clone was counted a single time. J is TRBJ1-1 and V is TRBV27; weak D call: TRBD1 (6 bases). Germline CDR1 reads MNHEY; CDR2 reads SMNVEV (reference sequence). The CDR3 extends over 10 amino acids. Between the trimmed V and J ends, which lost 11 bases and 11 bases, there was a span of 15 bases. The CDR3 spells CACLKGVAFF. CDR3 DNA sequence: TGTGCCTGCCTTAAGGGGGTTGCTTTCTTT.

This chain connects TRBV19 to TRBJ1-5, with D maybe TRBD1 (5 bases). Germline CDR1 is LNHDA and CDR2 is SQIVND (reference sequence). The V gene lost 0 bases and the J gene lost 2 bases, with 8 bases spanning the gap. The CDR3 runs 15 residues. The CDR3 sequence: CASSIDGGGNQPQHF. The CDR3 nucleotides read TGTGCCAGTAGTATAGATGGGGGGGGCAATCAGCCCCAGCATTTT.

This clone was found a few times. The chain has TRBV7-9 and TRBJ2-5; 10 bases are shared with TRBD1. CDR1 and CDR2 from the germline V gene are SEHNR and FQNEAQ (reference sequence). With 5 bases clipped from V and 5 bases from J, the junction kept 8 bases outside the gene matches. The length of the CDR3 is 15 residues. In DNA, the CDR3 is TGTGCCAGCAGCCCGACAGGGGGCGCAGGGGAGACCCAGTACTTC. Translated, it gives CASSPTGGAGETQYF.

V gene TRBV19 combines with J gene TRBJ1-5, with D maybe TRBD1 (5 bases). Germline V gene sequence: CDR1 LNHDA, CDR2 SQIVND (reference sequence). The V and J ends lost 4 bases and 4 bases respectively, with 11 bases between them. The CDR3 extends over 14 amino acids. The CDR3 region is CASSNRQRNQPQHF. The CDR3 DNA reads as TGTGCCAGTAGTAACAGACAGAGGAATCAGCCCCAGCATTTT.

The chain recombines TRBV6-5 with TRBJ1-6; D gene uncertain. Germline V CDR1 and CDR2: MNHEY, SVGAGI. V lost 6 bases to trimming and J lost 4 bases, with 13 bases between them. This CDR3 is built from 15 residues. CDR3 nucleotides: TGTGCCAGCAGCACGGACTGGGCTTATAATTCACCCCTCCACTTT. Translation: CASSTDWAYNSPLHF.

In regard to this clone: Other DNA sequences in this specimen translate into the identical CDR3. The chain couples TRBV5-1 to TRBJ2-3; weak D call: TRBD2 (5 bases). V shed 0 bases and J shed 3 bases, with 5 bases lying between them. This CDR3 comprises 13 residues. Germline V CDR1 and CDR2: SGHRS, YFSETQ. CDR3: CASSLAGTDTQYF. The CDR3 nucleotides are TGCGCCAGCAGCTTGGCGGGAACAGATACGCAGTATTTT.

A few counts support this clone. The CDR3 DNA reads TGCGCCAGCTTTGAGGGCACCTTGAACACTGAAGCTTTCTTT. It yields the protein CASFEGTLNTEAFF. V usage is TRBV5-1 and J usage is TRBJ1-1; D is unclear. The CDR3 totals 14 residues. With 7 bases removed from V and 0 bases from J, the gap between germline ends came to 13 bases. Germline CDR1 is SGHRS and CDR2 is YFSETQ.

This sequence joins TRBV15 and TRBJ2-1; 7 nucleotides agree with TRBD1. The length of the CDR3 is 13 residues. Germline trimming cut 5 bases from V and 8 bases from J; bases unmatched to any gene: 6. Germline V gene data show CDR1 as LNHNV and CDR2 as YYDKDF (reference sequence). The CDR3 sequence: CATSGGQVDEQFF. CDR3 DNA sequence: TGTGCCACCAGCGGAGGACAGGTCGATGAGCAGTTCTTC.

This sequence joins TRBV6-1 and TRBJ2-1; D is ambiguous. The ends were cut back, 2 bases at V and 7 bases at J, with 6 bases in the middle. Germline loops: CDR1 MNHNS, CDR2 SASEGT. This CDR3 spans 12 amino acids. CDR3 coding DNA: TGTGCCAGCAGTGAAAGTCGGAATGAGCAGTTCTTC. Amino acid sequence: CASSESRNEQFF.

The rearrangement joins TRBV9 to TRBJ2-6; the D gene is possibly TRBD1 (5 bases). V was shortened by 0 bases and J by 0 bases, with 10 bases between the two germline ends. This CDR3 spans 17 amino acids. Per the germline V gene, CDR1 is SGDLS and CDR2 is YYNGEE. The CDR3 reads CASSVAREISGANVLTF. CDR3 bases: TGTGCCAGCAGCGTAGCCAGGGAAATCTCTGGGGCCAACGTCCTGACTTTC. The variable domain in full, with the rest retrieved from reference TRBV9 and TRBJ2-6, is DSGVTQTPKHLITATGQRVTLRCSPRSGDLSVYWYQQSLDQGLQFLIQYYNGEERAKGNILERFSAQQFPDLHSELNLSSLELGDSALYFCASSVAREISGANVLTFGAGSRLTVL.

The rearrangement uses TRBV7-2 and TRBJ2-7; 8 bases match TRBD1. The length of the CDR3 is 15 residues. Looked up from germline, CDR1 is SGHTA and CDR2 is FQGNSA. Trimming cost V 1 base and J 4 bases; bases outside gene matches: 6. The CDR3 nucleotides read TGTGCCAGCAGCTTAGGGGCAGGGGGCAGGTACGAGCAGTACTTC. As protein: CASSLGAGGRYEQYF.

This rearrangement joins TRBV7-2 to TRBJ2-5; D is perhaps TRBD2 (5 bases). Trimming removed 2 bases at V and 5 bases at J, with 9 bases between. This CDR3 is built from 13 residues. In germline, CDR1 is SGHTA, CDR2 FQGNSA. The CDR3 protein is CASSLSAGETQYF. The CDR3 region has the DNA TGTGCCAGCAGCTTATCTGCGGGTGAGACCCAGTACTTC.

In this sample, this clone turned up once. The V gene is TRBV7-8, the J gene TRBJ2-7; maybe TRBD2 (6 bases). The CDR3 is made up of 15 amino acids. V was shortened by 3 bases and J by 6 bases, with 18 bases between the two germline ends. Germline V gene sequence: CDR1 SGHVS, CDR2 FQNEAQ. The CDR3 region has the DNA TGTGCCAGCAGCTTGGTCCCCGGGGGACCCCCCGAGCAGTACTTC. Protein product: CASSLVPGGPPEQYF.

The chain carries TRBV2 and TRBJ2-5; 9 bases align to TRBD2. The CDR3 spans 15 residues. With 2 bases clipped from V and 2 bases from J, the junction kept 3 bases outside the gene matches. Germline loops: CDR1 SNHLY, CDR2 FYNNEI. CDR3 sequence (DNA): TGTGCCAGCAGTGAAAACGCGGGGGGGCAAGAGACCCAGTACTTC. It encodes CASSENAGGQETQYF.

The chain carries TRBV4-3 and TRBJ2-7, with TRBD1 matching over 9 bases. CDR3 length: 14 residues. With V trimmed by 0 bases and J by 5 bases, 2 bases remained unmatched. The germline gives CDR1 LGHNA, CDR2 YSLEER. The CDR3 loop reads CASSQETGGDEQYF. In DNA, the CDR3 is TGCGCCAGCAGCCAAGAAACAGGGGGCGACGAGCAGTACTTC.

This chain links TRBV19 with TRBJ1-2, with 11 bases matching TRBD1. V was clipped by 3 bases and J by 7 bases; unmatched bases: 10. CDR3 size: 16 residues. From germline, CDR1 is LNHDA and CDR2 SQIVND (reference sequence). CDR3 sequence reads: CASSMWDRGNGRGYTF. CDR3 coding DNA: TGTGCCAGTAGTATGTGGGACAGGGGGAATGGACGTGGCTACACCTTC.

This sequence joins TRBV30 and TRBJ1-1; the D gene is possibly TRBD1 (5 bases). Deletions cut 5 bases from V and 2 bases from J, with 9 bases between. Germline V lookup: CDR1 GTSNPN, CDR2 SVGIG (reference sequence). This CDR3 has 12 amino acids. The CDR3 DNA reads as TGTGCCTGGGACAGATTAAACACTGAAGCTTTCTTT. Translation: CAWDRLNTEAFF.

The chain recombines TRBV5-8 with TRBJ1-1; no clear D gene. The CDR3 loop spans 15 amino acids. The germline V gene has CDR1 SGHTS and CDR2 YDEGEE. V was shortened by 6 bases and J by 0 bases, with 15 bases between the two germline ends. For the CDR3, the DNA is TGTGCCAGCAAGTTCTCCGGGAATGTGAACACTGAAGCTTTCTTT. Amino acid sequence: CASKFSGNVNTEAFF.